The clone carrying this T cell receptor beta chain was observed a handful of times. Its antigen is not known. The CDR3 is 13 amino acids. CDR1 and CDR2 from the germline V gene are LNHNV and YYDKDF (reference sequence). V was trimmed by 0 bases and J by 5 bases, leaving 6 bases between them. TCRB transcripts that were expressed got sequenced, as all of the isolated RNA had been reverse transcribed. This table comes from immunoSEQ multiplex PCR, and its TCRdb copy is limited to in-frame clones, with some not included. The table includes about 400,000 clones, roughly an eighth detected once. The data were obtained in a study of beta chain features in type 1 diabetes. Regarding the study as a whole: Shorter templates might be favored by PCR, equally in patients and controls. The study left unresolved whether HLA type influences TCRB rearrangement.

Purity (above 95%) was reached by all sorted populations. Sequencing was performed on naive CD4+ T cells from blood. This receptor was identified in a man between 18 and 35 years old in good health. The V and J genes are TRBV15 and TRBJ2-3, with no clear D. CDR3 sequence (DNA): TGTGCCACCAGCAGAGATCAACAAGATACGCAGTATTTT. It yields the protein CATSRDQQDTQYF.